These 23 T cell receptor beta chains originate from one sample sequenced in a study of blood T cell repertoires in COVID-19. Sequencing used immunoSEQ multiplex PCR; TCRdb keeps in-frame clones, though not all of them. The sample shows some 220,000 clones, approximately 81% of them seen only once. Sequencing was performed on peripheral blood. These receptors were collected from a woman of 80 years or more with active or convalescent COVID-19.

The V call is TRBV4-2, the J call TRBJ2-7; 11 positions agree with TRBD2. The ends lost 4 bases at V and 5 bases at J; junction bases unmatched: 10. CDR3 size: 16 residues. Per the germline V gene, CDR1 is LGHNA and CDR2 is YNFKEQ. DNA of the CDR3: TGTGCCAGCAGCCCTCATAGCGGGAGGGCCGGTGACGAGCAGTACTTC. Translated, it gives CASSPHSGRAGDEQYF.

The chain is built from TRBV6-6 and TRBJ2-7, with TRBD1 matching over 7 bases. The CDR3 runs 12 residues. With 6 bases clipped from V and 7 bases from J, the junction kept 6 bases outside the gene matches. Germline values: CDR1 MNHNY, CDR2 SVGAGI (reference sequence). CDR3 amino acids: CASRTPGGEQYF. The CDR3 DNA reads TGTGCCAGCAGGACACCAGGGGGAGAGCAGTACTTC.

The V and J genes are TRBV4-1 and TRBJ2-3, with D possibly matching TRBD2 (7 bases). Trimming removed 7 bases from V and 1 base from J, with 12 bases in between. The CDR3 covers 14 residues. CDR1 and CDR2 (germline): MGHRA, YSYEKL. CDR3 nucleotides: TGCGCCAGCAAAGTAGGGGGGGGCACAGATACGCAGTATTTT. It specifies CASKVGGGTDTQYF.

CDR3 coding DNA: TGTGCCAGCACCACAGGGGTTGAGACCCAGTACTTC. The encoded protein is CASTTGVETQYF. The rearrangement joins TRBV2 to TRBJ2-5, with 7 bases matching TRBD1. CDR1 is SNHLY, CDR2 FYNNEI, per germline. Trimming took 7 bases from V and 5 from J; bases not matched to a gene: 4. This CDR3 contains 12 residues. The full variable domain, completed using reference TRBV2 and TRBJ2-5, is EPEVTQTPSHQVTQMGQEVILRCVPISNHLYFYWYRQILGQKVEFLVSFYNNEISEKSEIFDDQFSVERPDGSNFTLKIRSTKLEDSAMYFCASTTGVETQYFGPGTRLLVL.

This chain connects TRBV5-1 to TRBJ1-6; D may be TRBD1 (5 bases). V was trimmed by 2 bases and J by 4 bases, leaving 7 bases between them. The germline V gene has CDR1 SGHRS and CDR2 YFSETQ. The CDR3 is 14 amino acids. The CDR3 region is CASSFDSYNSPLHF. CDR3 nucleotides: TGCGCCAGCAGCTTTGACAGTTATAATTCACCCCTCCACTTT. Combining the CDR3 with reference TRBV5-1 and TRBJ1-6 gives the whole variable domain KAGVTQTPRYLIKTRGQQVTLSCSPISGHRSVSWYQQTPGQGLQFLFEYFSETQRNKGNFPGRFSGRQFSNSRSEMNVSTLELGDSALYLCASSFDSYNSPLHFGNGTRLTVT.

The rearrangement uses TRBV7-2 and TRBJ2-3; 13 bases fit TRBD2. Germline CDR1 reads SGHTA; CDR2 reads FQGNSA. J lost 10 bases, V lost 5 bases, and 6 bases had no gene match. This CDR3 spans 14 amino acids. The CDR3, as DNA: TGTGCCAGCAGCCACGGACTAGCGGGGGCCCCGCAGTATTTT. Translating it yields CASSHGLAGAPQYF. The variable domain in full, completed from reference TRBV7-2 and TRBJ2-3, reads GAGVSQSPSNKVTEKGKDVELRCDPISGHTALYWYRQSLGQGLEFLIYFQGNSAPDKSGLPSDRFSAERTGGSVSTLTIQRTQQEDSAVYLCASSHGLAGAPQYFGPGTRLTVL.

V is TRBV4-3 and J is TRBJ1-6; possible D gene TRBD1, 6 bases. This CDR3 is built from 18 residues. V was clipped by 1 base and J by 7 bases, with 20 bases between them. Germline CDR1 LGHNA, CDR2 YSLEER. CDR3 DNA sequence: TGCGCCAGCAGCCAAGGTCGGCCTAGGACAGTGGGCAATTCACCCCTCCACTTT. Residues: CASSQGRPRTVGNSPLHF.

The rearrangement links TRBV2 to TRBJ1-2; 8 bases align to TRBD1. CDR1 is SNHLY and CDR2 is FYNNEI in the germline V gene. Germline trimming cut 4 bases from V and 5 bases from J; bases unmatched to any gene: 12. This CDR3 has 16 amino acids. The CDR3 nucleotides read TGTGCCAGCAGTGGGGCGCCCGGGACAGGCGATTATGGCTACACCTTC. Translated: CASSGAPGTGDYGYTF.

The chain links TRBV29-1 to TRBJ1-3; 8 bases are a match to TRBD1. The V segment lost 6 bases and the J segment 4 bases; nucleotides outside the gene matches: 5. The germline V gene has CDR1 SQVTM and CDR2 ANQGSEA. The length of the CDR3 is 13 residues. CDR3 sequence reads: CSVEDRAGNTIYF. The CDR3 DNA is TGCAGCGTCGAGGACAGGGCAGGAAACACCATATATTTT.

The chain combines TRBV19 with TRBJ1-1; 7 nucleotides agree with TRBD1. The CDR3 spans 14 residues. V lost 9 bases and J lost 5; bases outside the gene matches: 12. From germline, CDR1 is LNHDA and CDR2 SQIVND (reference sequence). The CDR3 region has the DNA TGTGCCAGCGAGGCAGGGGGGCGATGGACTGAAGCTTTCTTT. Its translation is CASEAGGRWTEAFF.

V usage is TRBV30 and J usage is TRBJ1-1, with 7 nucleotides matching TRBD1. The CDR3 totals 14 residues. The germline gives CDR1 GTSNPN, CDR2 SVGIG (reference sequence). With 0 bases clipped from V and 1 base from J, the junction kept 2 bases outside the gene matches. The CDR3, as DNA: TGTGCCTGGAGTGTAACAGGGGCGAACACTGAAGCTTTCTTT. This gives the protein CAWSVTGANTEAFF.

The rearrangement joins TRBV21-1 to TRBJ2-1; TRBD1, the table's D call, lacks a check against the DNA. TRBV21-1 is labeled a pseudogene. There are 13 residues in the CDR3. The CDR3 region is CASSNNRDNEQFF. The CDR3 region has the DNA TGTGCCAGCAGCAATAACAGGGACAATGAGCAGTTCTTC.

The CDR3 nucleotides are TGTGCCAGCAGTTACCCTGGGGCGGGAGCTAACTATGGCTACACCTTC. Residues: CASSYPGAGANYGYTF. This sequence joins TRBV6-2 or TRBV6-3 and TRBJ1-2; weak D call: TRBD1 (5 bases). Trimming removed 2 bases from V and 0 bases from J, with 13 bases in between. The CDR3 sequence is 16 residues long. Germline loops: CDR1 MNHEY, CDR2 SVGEGT.

This chain connects TRBV30 to TRBJ2-1, with TRBD2 matching over 9 bases. Germline CDR1 is GTSNPN and CDR2 is SVGIG (reference sequence). This CDR3 is built from 15 residues. After removal of 1 base from V and 4 bases from J, the junction contained 5 bases not matched to a gene. The CDR3 region is CAWSGGLAMYNEQFF. In nucleotides, the CDR3 is TGTGCCTGGAGTGGGGGACTAGCCATGTACAATGAGCAGTTCTTC.

This clone was counted a few times. The rearrangement uses TRBV14 and TRBJ1-6; D perhaps matches TRBD1 (6 bases). Germline CDR1 SGHDN, CDR2 FVKESK. Trimming removed 0 bases at V and 6 bases at J, with 9 bases between. The CDR3 sequence is 15 residues long. CDR3 amino acids: CASSQDGGRNSPLHF. The CDR3 nucleotides read TGTGCCAGCAGCCAAGATGGGGGCCGTAATTCACCCCTCCACTTT.

The chain couples TRBV5-6 to TRBJ1-2; TRBD1 matches at 9 bases. Looked up from germline, CDR1 is SGHDT and CDR2 is YYEEEE. The CDR3 has 15 amino acids. The trim removed 4 bases at V and 4 bases at J, leaving 8 bases unmatched. The CDR3 sequence is CASSGAQGASYGYTF. CDR3 nucleotide sequence: TGTGCCAGCAGCGGGGCACAGGGGGCTAGCTATGGCTACACCTTC.

The CDR3 sequence is CASSQGTSGGLGLAQYF. In DNA form, the CDR3 reads TGTGCCAGCAGTCAGGGGACTAGCGGGGGGCTAGGGCTCGCGCAGTACTTC. J is TRBJ2-7 and V is TRBV27; 15 bases line up with TRBD2. There are 17 residues in the CDR3. Germline CDR1 MNHEY, CDR2 SMNVEV (reference sequence). With 5 bases clipped from V and 9 bases from J, the junction kept 14 bases outside the gene matches.

This clone turned up a few times. V usage is TRBV5-4 and J usage is TRBJ2-2; D may be TRBD1 (5 bases). CDR3 length: 16 residues. The V and J ends lost 4 bases and 0 bases respectively, with 13 bases between them. CDR1 SGHNT and CDR2 YYREEE come from the germline V gene (reference sequence). DNA for the CDR3: TGTGCCAGCAGCCCGGGTAGGGGTTCGAACACCGGGGAGCTGTTTTTT. Translating gives CASSPGRGSNTGELFF.

This chain uses TRBV7-2 with TRBJ1-3; maybe TRBD1 (6 bases). V dropped 5 bases and J dropped 0 bases, with 11 bases sitting between them. Germline V gives CDR1 SGHTA, CDR2 FQGNSA. CDR3 size: 15 residues. CDR3 loop: CASSTQQGSGNTIYF. The CDR3 DNA reads TGTGCCAGCAGCACCCAACAGGGCTCTGGAAACACCATATATTTT. Combining the CDR3 with reference TRBV7-2 and TRBJ1-3 gives the whole variable domain GAGVSQSPSNKVTEKGKDVELRCDPISGHTALYWYRQSLGQGLEFLIYFQGNSAPDKSGLPSDRFSAERTGGSVSTLTIQRTQQEDSAVYLCASSTQQGSGNTIYFGEGSWLTVV.

The chain uses TRBV14 and TRBJ1-2, with D unclear. This CDR3 has 12 amino acids. The germline V and J ends were trimmed by 4 bases and 4 bases, with 7 bases remaining between them. CDR1 and CDR2 from the germline V gene are SGHDN and FVKESK. The CDR3 DNA is TGTGCCAGCAGCCCTCACAGCTATGGCTACACCTTC. Amino acids: CASSPHSYGYTF.

The chain is built from TRBV28 and TRBJ1-2; D uncertain. The CDR3 length is 11 residues. Looked up from germline, CDR1 is MDHEN and CDR2 is SYDVKM. V was cut by 4 bases and J by 8 bases, with 8 bases left in between. CDR3 bases: TGTGCCAGCAGTTCCACATCGGGCTACACCTTC. It is translated as CASSSTSGYTF.

The V and J genes are TRBV2 and TRBJ2-2; D might be TRBD1 (5 bases). Between the trimmed V and J ends, which lost 4 bases and 5 bases, there was a span of 14 bases. Germline V gene lookup returns CDR1 SNHLY and CDR2 FYNNEI. The CDR3 has 15 amino acids. The CDR3 sequence is CASSVLAGYTGELFF. Here the CDR3 DNA reads TGTGCCAGCAGTGTCTTGGCAGGGTATACCGGGGAGCTGTTTTTT. The full variable domain, with the rest looked up from reference TRBV2 and TRBJ2-2, is EPEVTQTPSHQVTQMGQEVILRCVPISNHLYFYWYRQILGQKVEFLVSFYNNEISEKSEIFDDQFSVERPDGSNFTLKIRSTKLEDSAMYFCASSVLAGYTGELFFGEGSRLTVL.

The CDR3 protein is CASSIPRGETQYF. The CDR3 bases are TGTGCCAGTAGTATTCCCAGGGGAGAGACCCAGTACTTC. The chain recombines TRBV19 with TRBJ2-5, with D maybe TRBD1 (6 bases). Germline CDR1 is LNHDA and CDR2 is SQIVND (reference sequence). CDR3 length: 13 amino acids. Deletions cut 3 bases from V and 4 bases from J, with 9 bases between.